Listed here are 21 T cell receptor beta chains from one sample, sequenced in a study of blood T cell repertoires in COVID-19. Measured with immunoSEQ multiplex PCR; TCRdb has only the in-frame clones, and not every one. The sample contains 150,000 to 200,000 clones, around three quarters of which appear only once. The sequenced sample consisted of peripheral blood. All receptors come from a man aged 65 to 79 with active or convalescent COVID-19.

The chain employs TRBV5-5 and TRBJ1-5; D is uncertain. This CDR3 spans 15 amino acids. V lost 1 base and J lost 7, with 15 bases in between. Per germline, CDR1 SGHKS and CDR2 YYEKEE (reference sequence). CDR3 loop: CASSLYSVPGQPQHF. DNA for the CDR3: TGTGCCAGCAGCTTGTACTCCGTCCCAGGACAGCCCCAGCATTTT. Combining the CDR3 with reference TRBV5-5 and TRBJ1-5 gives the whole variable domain DAGVTQSPTHLIKTRGQQVTLRCSPISGHKSVSWYQQVLGQGPQFIFQYYEKEERGRGNFPDRFSARQFPNYSSELNVNALLLGDSALYLCASSLYSVPGQPQHFGDGTRLSIL.

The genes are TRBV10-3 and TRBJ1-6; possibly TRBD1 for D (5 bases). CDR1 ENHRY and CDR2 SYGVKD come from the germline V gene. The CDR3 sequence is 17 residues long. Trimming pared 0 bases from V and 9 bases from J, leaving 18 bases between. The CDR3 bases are TGTGCCATCAGTGAGTCCGACCCTACAGGTCTGGGTTCACCCCTCCACTTT. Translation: CAISESDPTGLGSPLHF.

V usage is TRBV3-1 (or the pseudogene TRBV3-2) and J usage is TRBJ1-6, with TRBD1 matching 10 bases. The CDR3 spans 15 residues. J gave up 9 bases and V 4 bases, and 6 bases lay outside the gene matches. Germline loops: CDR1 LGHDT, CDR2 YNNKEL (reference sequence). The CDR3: CASSPRQGAISPLHF. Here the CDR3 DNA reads TGTGCCAGCAGCCCTCGACAGGGGGCAATTTCACCCCTCCACTTT.

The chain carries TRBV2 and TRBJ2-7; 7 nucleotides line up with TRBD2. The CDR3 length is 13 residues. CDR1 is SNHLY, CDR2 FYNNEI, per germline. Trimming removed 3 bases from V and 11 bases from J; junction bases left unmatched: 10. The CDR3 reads CASSEGGGVPEYF. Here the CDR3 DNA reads TGTGCCAGCAGTGAGGGCGGGGGAGTCCCCGAGTACTTC.

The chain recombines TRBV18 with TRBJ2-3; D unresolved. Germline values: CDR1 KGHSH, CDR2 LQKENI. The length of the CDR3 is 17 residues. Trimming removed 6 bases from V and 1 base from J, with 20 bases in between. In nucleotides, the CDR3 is TGTGCCAGCTCCCCAGAGAGGTCGCGTCGGGGCACAGATACGCAGTATTTT. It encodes CASSPERSRRGTDTQYF. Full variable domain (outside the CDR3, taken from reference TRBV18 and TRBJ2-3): NAGVMQNPRHLVRRRGQEARLRCSPMKGHSHVYWYRQLPEEGLKFMVYLQKENIIDESGMPKERFSAEFPKEGPSILRIQQVVRGDSAAYFCASSPERSRRGTDTQYFGPGTRLTVL.

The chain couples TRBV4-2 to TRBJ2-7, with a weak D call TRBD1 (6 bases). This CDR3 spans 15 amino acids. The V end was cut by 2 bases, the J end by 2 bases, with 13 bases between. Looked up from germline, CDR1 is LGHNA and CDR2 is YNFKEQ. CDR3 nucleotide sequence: TGTGCCAGCAGCCAAACAACAGGGCCCGCCTACGAGCAGTACTTC. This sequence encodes CASSQTTGPAYEQYF.

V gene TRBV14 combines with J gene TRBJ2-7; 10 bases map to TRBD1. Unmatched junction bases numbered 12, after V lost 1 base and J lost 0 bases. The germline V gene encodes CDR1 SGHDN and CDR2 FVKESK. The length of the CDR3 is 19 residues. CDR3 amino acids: CASSQVGTGVLASSYEQYF. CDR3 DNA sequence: TGTGCCAGCAGCCAAGTCGGGACAGGGGTCCTCGCTAGCTCCTACGAGCAGTACTTC.

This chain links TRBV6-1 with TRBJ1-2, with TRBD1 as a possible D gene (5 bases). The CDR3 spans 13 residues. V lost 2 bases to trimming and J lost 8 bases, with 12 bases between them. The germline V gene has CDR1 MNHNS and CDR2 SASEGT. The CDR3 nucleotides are TGTGCCAGCAGTGAAAGGGAAGGGGTCGGCTACACCTTC. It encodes CASSEREGVGYTF.

The CDR3 protein is CASSQGPQNSNQPQHF. Here the CDR3 DNA reads TGTGCCAGCAGCCAAGGGCCCCAGAATAGCAATCAGCCCCAGCATTTT. This rearrangement joins TRBV3-1 (or the pseudogene TRBV3-2) to TRBJ1-5, with no clear D. Germline loops: CDR1 LGHDT, CDR2 YNNKEL (reference sequence). Trimming took off 1 base at V and 0 bases at J, with 10 bases between the two ends. The CDR3 covers 16 residues.

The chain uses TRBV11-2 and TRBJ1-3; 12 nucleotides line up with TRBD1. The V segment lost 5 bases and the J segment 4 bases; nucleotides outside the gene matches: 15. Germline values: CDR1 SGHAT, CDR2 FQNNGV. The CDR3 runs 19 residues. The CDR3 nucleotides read TGTGCCAGCAGCGCCCGGGACAGGGGGCAAATTCATTCGGGAAACACCATATATTTT. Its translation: CASSARDRGQIHSGNTIYF.

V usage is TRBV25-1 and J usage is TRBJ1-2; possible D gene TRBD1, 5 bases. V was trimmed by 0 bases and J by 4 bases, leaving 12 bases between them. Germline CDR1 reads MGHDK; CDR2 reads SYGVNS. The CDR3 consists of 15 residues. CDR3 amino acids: CASSEYWRGAYGYTF. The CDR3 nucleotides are TGTGCCAGCAGTGAATACTGGAGGGGCGCCTATGGCTACACCTTC.

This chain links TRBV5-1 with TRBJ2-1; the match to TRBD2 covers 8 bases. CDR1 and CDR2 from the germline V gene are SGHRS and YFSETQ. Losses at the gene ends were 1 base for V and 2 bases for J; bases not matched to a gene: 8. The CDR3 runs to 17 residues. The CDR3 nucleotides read TGCGCCAGCAGCTTGCAACCACTAGCGGCTACCTACAATGAGCAGTTCTTC. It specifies CASSLQPLAATYNEQFF.

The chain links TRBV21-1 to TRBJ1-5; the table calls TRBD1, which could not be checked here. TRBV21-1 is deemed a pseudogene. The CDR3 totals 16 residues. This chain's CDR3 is CASSLIGHTSNQPQHF. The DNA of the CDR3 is TGTGCCAGCAGCCTAATAGGACATACTTCCAATCAGCCCCAGCATTTT.

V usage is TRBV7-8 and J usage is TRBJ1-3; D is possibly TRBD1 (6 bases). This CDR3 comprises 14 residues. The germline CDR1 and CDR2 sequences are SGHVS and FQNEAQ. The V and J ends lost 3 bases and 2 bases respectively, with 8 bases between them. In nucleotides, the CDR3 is TGTGCCAGCAGCTTCCGGACAGCTGGAAACACCATATATTTT. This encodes CASSFRTAGNTIYF. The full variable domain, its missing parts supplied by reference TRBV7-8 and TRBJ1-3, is GAGVSQSPRYKVAKRGQDVALRCDPISGHVSLFWYQQALGQGPEFLTYFQNEAQLDKSGLPSDRFFAERPEGSVSTLKIQRTQQEDSAVYLCASSFRTAGNTIYFGEGSWLTVV.

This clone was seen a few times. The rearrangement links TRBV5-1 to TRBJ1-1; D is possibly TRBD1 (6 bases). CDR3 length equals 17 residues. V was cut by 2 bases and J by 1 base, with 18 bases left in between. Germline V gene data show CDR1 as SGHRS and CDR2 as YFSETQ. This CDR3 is CASSFQTGTKQNTEAFF. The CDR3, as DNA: TGCGCCAGCAGCTTCCAAACAGGGACGAAGCAGAACACTGAAGCTTTCTTT.

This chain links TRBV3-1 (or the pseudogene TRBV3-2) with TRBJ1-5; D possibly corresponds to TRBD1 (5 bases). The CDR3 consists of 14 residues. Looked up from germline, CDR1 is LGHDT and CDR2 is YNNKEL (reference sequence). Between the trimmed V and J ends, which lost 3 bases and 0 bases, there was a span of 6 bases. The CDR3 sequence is CASSQTASNQPQHF. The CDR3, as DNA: TGTGCCAGCAGCCAGACAGCTAGCAATCAGCCCCAGCATTTT.

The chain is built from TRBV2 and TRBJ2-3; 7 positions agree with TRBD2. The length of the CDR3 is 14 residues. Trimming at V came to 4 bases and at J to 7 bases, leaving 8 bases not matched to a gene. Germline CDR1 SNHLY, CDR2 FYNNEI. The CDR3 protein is CASSGEPGGYTQYF. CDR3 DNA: TGTGCCAGCAGTGGGGAACCGGGGGGATATACGCAGTATTTT.

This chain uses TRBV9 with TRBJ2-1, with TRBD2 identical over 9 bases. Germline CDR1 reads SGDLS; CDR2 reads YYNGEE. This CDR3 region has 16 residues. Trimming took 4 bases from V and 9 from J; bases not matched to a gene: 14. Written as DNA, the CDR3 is TGTGCCAGCAGCTCCCCCCGCGGCGGGAGGGAGGGTGAGCAGTTCTTC. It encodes CASSSPRGGREGEQFF.

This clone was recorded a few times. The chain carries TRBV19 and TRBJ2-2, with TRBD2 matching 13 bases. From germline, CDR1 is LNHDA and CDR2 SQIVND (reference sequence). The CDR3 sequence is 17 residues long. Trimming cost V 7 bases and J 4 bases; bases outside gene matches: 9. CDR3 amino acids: CASTLGTSGVGTGELFF. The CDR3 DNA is TGTGCCAGTACCCTAGGGACTAGCGGGGTGGGCACCGGGGAGCTGTTTTTT.

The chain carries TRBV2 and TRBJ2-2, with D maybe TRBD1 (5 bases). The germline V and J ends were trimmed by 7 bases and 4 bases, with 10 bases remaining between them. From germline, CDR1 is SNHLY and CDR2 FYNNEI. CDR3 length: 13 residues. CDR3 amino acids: CASTQGLTGELFF. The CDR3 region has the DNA TGTGCCAGCACCCAGGGCCTCACCGGGGAGCTGTTTTTT.

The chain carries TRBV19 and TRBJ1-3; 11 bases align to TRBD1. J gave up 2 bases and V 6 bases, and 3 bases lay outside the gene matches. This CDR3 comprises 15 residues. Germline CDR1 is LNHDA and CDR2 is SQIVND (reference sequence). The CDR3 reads CASSWTGGAGNTIYF. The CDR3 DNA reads TGTGCCAGTAGCTGGACAGGGGGCGCTGGAAACACCATATATTTT.